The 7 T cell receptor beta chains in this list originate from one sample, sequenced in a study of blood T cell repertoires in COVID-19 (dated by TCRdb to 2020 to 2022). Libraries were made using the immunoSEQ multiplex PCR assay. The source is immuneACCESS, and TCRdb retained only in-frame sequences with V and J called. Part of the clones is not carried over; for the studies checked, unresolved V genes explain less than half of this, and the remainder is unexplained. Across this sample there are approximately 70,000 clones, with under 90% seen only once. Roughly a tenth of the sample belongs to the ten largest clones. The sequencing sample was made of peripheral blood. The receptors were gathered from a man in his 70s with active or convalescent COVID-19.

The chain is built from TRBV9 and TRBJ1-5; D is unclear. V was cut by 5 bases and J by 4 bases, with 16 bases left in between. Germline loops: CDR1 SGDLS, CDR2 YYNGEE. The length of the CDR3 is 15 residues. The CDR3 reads CASSPRGAVNQPQHF. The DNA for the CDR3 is TGTGCCAGCAGTCCGCGGGGAGCAGTGAATCAGCCCCAGCATTTT.

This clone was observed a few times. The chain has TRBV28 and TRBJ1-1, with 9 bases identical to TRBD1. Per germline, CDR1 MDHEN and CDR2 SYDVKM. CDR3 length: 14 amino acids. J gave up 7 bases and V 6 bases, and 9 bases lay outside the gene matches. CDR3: CASRVGQGFGEAFF. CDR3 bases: TGTGCCAGCAGAGTTGGACAGGGGTTCGGTGAAGCTTTCTTT.

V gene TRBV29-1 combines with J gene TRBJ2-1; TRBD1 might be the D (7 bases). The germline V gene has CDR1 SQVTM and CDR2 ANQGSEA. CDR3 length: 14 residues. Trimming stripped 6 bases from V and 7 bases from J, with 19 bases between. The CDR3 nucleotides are TGCAGCGTAAAACGACAGGGAGGTCGTAATGAGCAGTTCTTC. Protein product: CSVKRQGGRNEQFF.

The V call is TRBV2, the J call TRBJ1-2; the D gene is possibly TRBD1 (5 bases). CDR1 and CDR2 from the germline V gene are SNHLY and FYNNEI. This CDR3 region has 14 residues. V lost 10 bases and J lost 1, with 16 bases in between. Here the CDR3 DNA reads TGTGCCACCCAAAGCTTCGGGGGTAACTATGGCTACACCTTC. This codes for CATQSFGGNYGYTF.

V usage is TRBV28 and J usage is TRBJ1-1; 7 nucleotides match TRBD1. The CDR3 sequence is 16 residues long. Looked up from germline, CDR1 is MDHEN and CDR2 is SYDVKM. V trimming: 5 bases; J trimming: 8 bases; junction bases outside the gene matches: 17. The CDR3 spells CASSLVGLEGAREAFF. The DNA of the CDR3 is TGTGCCAGCAGTCTGGTGGGTTTGGAGGGGGCGAGGGAAGCTTTCTTT.

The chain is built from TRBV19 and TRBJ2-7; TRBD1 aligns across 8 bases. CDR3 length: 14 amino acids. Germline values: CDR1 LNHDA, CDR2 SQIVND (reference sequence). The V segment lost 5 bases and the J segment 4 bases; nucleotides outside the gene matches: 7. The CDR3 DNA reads TGTGCCAGTAGTCTCGGACAGGGCAAGTACGAGCAGTACTTC. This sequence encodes CASSLGQGKYEQYF. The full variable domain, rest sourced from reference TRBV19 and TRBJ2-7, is DGGITQSPKYLFRKEGQNVTLSCEQNLNHDAMYWYRQDPGQGLRLIYYSQIVNDFQKGDIAEGYSVSREKKESFPLTVTSAQKNPTAFYLCASSLGQGKYEQYFGPGTRLTVT.

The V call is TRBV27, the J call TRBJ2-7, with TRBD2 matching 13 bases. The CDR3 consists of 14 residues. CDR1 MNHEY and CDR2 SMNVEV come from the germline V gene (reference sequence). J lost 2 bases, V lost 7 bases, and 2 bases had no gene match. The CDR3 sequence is CASIGTSGTYEQYF. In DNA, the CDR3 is TGTGCCAGCATAGGGACTAGCGGGACCTACGAGCAGTACTTC.